This entry is about one T cell receptor beta chain. What it recognizes is unknown. This sample was included in a study of cytomegalovirus exposure and HLA in healthy donors. The PCR employed 60 Vbeta primers together with 13 Jbeta primers. Sequenced by immunoSEQ multiplex PCR; TCRdb stores in-frame clones only, minus some. Counted here are over 90,000 clones, 64% occurring once; the ten biggest clones make up roughly 3.2%. The CDR3 runs 13 residues. The V gene lost 6 bases and the J gene lost 3 bases, with 9 bases spanning the gap. CDR1 SNHLY and CDR2 FYNNEI come from the germline V gene. General study findings and limits: 164 TCR beta chains were listed as cytomegalovirus-associated. It was reported that the classifier diagnosed cytomegalovirus status with high specificity and sensitivity in both the original and validation cohorts. For most TCR sequences rarity was the rule, although some public TCRs occurred in many donors.

The study sampled nominally healthy donors, though unrecorded immune exposures were likely. Material for sequencing was PBMCs. This receptor was identified in a man aged 55 to 70 in good health and CMV-seronegative. The chain combines TRBV2 with TRBJ1-3; tentatively, D is TRBD1 (5 bases). The CDR3 nucleotides read TGTGCCAGCAGGGCGCAGGGTGGAAACACCATATATTTT. It translates to CASRAQGGNTIYF. Full variable domain (missing parts from reference TRBV2 and TRBJ1-3): EPEVTQTPSHQVTQMGQEVILRCVPISNHLYFYWYRQILGQKVEFLVSFYNNEISEKSEIFDDQFSVERPDGSNFTLKIRSTKLEDSAMYFCASRAQGGNTIYFGEGSWLTVV.